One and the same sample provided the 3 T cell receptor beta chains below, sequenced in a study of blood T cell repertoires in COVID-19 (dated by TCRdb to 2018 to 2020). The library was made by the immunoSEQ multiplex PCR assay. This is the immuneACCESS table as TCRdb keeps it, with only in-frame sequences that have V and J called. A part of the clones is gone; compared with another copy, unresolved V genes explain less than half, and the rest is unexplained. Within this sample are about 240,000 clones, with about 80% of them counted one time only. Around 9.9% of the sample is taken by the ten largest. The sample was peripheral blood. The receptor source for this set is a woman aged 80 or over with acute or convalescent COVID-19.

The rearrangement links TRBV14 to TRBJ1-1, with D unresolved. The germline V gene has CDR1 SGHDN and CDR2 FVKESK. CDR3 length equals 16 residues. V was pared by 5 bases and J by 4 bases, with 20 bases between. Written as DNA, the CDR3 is TGTGCCAGCAGCTTTAACGCGGGTTCTATACCCACTGAAGCTTTCTTT. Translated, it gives CASSFNAGSIPTEAFF. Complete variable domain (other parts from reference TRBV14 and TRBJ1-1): EAGVTQFPSHSVIEKGQTVTLRCDPISGHDNLYWYRRVMGKEIKFLLHFVKESKQDESGMPNNRFLAERTGGTYSTLKVQPAELEDSGVYFCASSFNAGSIPTEAFFGQGTRLTVV.

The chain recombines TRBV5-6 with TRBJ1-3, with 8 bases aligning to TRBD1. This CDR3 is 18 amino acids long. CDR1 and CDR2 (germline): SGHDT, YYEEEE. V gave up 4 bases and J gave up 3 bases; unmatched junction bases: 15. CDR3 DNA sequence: TGTGCCAGCAGCGGGGGGTCGCGACAGGGGATAAGTGGAAACACCATATATTTT. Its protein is CASSGGSRQGISGNTIYF.

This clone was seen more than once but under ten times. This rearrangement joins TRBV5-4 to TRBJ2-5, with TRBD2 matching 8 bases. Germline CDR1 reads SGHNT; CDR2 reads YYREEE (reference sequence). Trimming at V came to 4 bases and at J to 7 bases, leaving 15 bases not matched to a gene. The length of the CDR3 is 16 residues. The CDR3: CASSRDPSSGGGTQYF. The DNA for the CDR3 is TGTGCCAGCAGCCGCGACCCGTCGAGCGGGGGTGGGACCCAGTACTTC.